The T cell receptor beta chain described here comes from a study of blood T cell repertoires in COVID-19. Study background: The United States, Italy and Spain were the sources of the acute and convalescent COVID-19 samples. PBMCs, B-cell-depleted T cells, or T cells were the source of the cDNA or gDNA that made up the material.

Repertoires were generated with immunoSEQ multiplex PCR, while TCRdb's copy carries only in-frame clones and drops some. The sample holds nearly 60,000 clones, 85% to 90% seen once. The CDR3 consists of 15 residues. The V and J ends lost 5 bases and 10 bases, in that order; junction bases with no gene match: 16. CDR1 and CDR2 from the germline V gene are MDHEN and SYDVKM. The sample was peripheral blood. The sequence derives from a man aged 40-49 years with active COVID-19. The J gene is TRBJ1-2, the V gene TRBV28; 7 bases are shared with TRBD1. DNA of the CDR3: TGTGCCAGCAGTCTAGTGGGGACAGTGGGTAAGGACTACACCTTC. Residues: CASSLVGTVGKDYTF.